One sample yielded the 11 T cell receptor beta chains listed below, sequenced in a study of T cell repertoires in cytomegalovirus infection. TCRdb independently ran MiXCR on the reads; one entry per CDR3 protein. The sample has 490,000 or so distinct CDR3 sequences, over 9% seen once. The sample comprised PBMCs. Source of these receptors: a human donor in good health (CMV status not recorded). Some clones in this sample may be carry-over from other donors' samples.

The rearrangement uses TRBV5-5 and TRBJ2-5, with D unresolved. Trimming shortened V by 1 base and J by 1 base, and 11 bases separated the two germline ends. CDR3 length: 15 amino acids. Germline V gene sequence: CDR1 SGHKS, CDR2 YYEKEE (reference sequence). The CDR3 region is CASSLSPAVQETQYF. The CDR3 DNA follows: TGTGCCAGCAGCTTGTCCCCGGCGGTCCAAGAGACCCAGTACTTC.

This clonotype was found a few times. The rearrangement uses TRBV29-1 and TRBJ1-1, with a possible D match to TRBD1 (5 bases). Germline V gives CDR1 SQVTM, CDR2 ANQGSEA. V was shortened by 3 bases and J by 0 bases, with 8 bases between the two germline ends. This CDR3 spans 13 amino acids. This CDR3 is CSVEVGVNTEAFF. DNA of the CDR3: TGCAGCGTTGAGGTAGGGGTGAACACTGAAGCTTTCTTT.

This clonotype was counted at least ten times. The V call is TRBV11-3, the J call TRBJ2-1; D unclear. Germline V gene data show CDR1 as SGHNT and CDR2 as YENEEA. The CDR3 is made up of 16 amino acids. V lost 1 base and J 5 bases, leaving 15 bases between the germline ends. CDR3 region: CASSLGWSAGDNEQFF. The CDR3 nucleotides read TGTGCCAGCAGCTTAGGGTGGTCGGCCGGCGACAATGAGCAGTTCTTC.

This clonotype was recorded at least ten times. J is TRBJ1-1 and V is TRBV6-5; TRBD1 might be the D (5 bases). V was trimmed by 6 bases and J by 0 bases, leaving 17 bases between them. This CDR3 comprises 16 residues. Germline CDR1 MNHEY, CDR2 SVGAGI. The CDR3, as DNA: TGTGCCAGCAGACCATGGGGGAAATTCATGAACACTGAAGCTTTCTTT. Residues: CASRPWGKFMNTEAFF.

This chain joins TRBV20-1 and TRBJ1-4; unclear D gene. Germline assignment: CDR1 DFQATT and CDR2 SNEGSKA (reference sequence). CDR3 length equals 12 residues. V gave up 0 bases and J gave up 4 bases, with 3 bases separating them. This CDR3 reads CSAREGNEKLFF. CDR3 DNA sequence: TGCAGTGCTAGAGAGGGTAATGAAAAACTGTTTTTT.

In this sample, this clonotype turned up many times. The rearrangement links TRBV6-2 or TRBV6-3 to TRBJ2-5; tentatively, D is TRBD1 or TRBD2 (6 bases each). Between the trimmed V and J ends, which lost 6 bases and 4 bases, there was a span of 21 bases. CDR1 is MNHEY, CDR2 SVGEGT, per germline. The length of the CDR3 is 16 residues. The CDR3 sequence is CASSLYGQWGGETQYF. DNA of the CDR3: TGTGCCAGCAGCCTTTACGGACAGTGGGGAGGAGAGACCCAGTACTTC.

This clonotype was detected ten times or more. In DNA form, the CDR3 reads TGTGCCAGCACCTCGACAGGGTACAATGAGCAGTTCTTC. It encodes CASTSTGYNEQFF. The chain joins TRBV12-3 or TRBV12-4 to TRBJ2-1; TRBD1 agrees at 7 bases. This CDR3 spans 13 amino acids. Losses at the gene ends were 7 bases for V and 4 bases for J; bases not matched to a gene: 4.

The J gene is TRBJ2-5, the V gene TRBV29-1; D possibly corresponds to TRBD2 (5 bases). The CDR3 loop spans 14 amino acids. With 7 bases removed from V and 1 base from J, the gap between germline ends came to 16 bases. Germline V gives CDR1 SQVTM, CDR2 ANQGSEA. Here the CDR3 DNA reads TGCAGCGCTCAGCCTGACACTAGCCAAGAGACCCAGTACTTC. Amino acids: CSAQPDTSQETQYF.

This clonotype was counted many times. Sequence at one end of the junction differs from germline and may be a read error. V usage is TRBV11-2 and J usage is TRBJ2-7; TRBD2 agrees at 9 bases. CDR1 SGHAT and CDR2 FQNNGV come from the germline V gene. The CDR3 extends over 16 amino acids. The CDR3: CASSSVGSGSSDEQYF. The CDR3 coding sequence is TGTGCCAGCAGCTCCGTGGGTAGCGGGAGCTCCGACGAGCAGTACTTC. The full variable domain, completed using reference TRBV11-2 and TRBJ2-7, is EAGVAQSPRYKIIEKRQSVAFWCNPISGHATLYWYQQILGQGPKLLIQFQNNGVVDDSQLPKDRFSAERLKGVDSTLKIQPAKLEDSAVYLCASSSVGSGSSDEQYFGPGTRLTVT.

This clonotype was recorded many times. CDR3 in amino acids: CASTGHNYEQYF. Written as DNA, the CDR3 is TGTGCCAGCACGGGACATAACTACGAGCAGTACTTC. The V call is TRBV6-5, the J call TRBJ2-7; the D gene is possibly TRBD1 (6 bases). Germline V gives CDR1 MNHEY, CDR2 SVGAGI. The CDR3 totals 12 residues. The V end lost 7 bases, the J end lost 3 bases, and 10 bases lay between the germline ends.

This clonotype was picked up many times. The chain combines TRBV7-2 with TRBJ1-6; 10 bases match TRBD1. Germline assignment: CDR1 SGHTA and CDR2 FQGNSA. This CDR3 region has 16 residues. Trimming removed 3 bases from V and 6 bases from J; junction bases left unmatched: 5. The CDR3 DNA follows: TGTGCCAGCAGCTTGATGGGACAGGGGACTAATTCACCCCTCCACTTT. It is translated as CASSLMGQGTNSPLHF. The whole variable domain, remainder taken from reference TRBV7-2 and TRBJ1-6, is GAGVSQSPSNKVTEKGKDVELRCDPISGHTALYWYRQSLGQGLEFLIYFQGNSAPDKSGLPSDRFSAERTGGSVSTLTIQRTQQEDSAVYLCASSLMGQGTNSPLHFGNGTRLTVT.